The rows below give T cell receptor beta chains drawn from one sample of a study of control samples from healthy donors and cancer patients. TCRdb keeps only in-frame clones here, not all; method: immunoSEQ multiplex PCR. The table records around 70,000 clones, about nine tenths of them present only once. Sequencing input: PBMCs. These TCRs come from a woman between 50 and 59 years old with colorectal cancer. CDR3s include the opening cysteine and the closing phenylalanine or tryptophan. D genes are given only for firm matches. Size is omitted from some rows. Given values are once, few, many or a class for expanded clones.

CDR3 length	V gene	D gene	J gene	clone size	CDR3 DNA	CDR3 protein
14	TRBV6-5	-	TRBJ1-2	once	TGTGCCAGCAGTTCTGCCAACAATAACTATGGCTACACCTTC	CASSSANNNYGYTF
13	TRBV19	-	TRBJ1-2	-	TGTGCCAGTAGTCGTGACAGGAGCTATGGCTACACCTTC	CASSRDRSYGYTF
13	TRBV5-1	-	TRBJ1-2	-	TGCGCCAGCAGTGGCAGCCTTAACTATGGCTACACCTTC	CASSGSLNYGYTF
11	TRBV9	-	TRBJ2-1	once	TGTGCCAGCAGCGTAGACAGTGAGCAGTTCTTC	CASSVDSEQFF
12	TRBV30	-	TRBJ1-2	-	TGTGCCTGGACTCTTAATAAGGGTGGCTACACCTTC	CAWTLNKGGYTF
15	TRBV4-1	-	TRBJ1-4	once	TGCGCCAGCAGCCAACAGGGGCTAACTAATGAAAAACTGTTTTTT	CASSQQGLTNEKLFF
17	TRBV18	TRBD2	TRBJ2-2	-	TGTGCCAGCTCACCGGCGCGGGGGGGCCGCGGCACCGGGGAGCTGTTTTTT	CASSPARGGRGTGELFF
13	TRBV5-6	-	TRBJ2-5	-	TGTGCCAGCAGCAAGACTGGTGCAGAGACCCAGTACTTC	CASSKTGAETQYF
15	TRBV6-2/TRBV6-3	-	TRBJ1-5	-	TGTGCCAGCAGTTGGGGGCGAGGGGCTCGGCAGCCCCAGCATTTT	CASSWGRGARQPQHF
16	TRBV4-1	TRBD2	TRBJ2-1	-	TGCGCCAGCAGCCAAGATCCAGCGGGGAAGGGCTATGAGCAGTTCTTC	CASSQDPAGKGYEQFF
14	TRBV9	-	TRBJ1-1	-	TGTGCCAGCAGCGACCCGAGATGGGACACTGAAGCTTTCTTT	CASSDPRWDTEAFF
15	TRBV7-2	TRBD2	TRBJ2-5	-	TGTGCCAGCAGCCGTAGCGGGGGCGGCGGAGAGACCCAGTACTTC	CASSRSGGGGETQYF
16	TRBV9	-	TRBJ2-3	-	TGTGCCAGCAGCACAGAGGGACAACGCGGGACGGAAACGCAGTATTTT	CASSTEGQRGTETQYF
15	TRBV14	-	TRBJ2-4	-	TGTGCCAGCAGCCAAGCAGGATTAGCCAAAAACATTCAGTACTTC	CASSQAGLAKNIQYF
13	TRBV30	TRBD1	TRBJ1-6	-	TGTGCCTGGAGGGGACAGGGCCCTGCACCCCTCCACTTT	CAWRGQGPAPLHF
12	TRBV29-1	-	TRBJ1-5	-	TGCAGCGTCCACAGGGAACATCAGCCCCAGCATTTT	CSVHREHQPQHF
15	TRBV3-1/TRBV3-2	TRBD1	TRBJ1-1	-	TGTGCCAGCAGCCAAGCGAGCAGGGGGTTCACTGAAGCTTTCTTT	CASSQASRGFTEAFF
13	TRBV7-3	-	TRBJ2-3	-	TGTGCCAGCAGCTTATCAAGCACAGATACGCAGTATTTT	CASSLSSTDTQYF
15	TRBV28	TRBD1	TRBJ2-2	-	TGTGCCAGCAGGGACAGGGGGCGCGACACCGGGGAGCTGTTTTTT	CASRDRGRDTGELFF
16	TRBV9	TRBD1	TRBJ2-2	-	TGTGCCAGCAGCGTAGGAAGAGACAGGGTTGTAGGGGAGCTGTTTTTT	CASSVGRDRVVGELFF
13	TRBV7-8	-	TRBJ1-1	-	TGTGCCAGCAGCTTACAGGGATTCACTGAAGCTTTCTTT	CASSLQGFTEAFF
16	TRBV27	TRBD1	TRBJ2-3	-	TGTGCCAGCAGTCCTCAACAGGGGGCTCTCACAGATACGCAGTATTTT	CASSPQQGALTDTQYF
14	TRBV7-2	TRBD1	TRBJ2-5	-	TGTGCCAGCAGCCCTGACAGGGGGTGGGAGACCCAGTACTTC	CASSPDRGWETQYF
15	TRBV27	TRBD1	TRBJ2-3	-	TGTGCCAGCAGTTTCGAGACAGGGGGCACAGATACGCAGTATTTT	CASSFETGGTDTQYF
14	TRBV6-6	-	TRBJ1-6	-	TGTGCCAGCAGTATCAGGGGTGACAATTCACCCCTCCACTTT	CASSIRGDNSPLHF
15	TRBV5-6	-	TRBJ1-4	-	TGTGCCAGCAGCTTGGGCATGGTAACTAATGAAAAACTGTTTTTT	CASSLGMVTNEKLFF
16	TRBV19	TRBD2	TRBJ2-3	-	TGTGCCAGTAAGGGATGGTCGGGGGGTAGCACAGATACGCAGTATTTT	CASKGWSGGSTDTQYF
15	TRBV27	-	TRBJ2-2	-	TGTGCCAGCGGCTCCCAGGGAAAAGGTACCGGGGAGCTGTTTTTT	CASGSQGKGTGELFF
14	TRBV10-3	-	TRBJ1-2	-	TGTGCCATCAGTGTGGAGGGTGTAGGCTATGGCTACACCTTC	CAISVEGVGYGYTF
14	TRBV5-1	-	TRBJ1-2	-	TGCGCCAGCAGCTTGGCGGAGGGAGGCTATGGCTACACCTTC	CASSLAEGGYGYTF
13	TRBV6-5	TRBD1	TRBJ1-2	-	TGTGCCAGCAGTCCTAGGACAGGGTTCGGCTACACCTTC	CASSPRTGFGYTF
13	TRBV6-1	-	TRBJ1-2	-	TGTGCCAGCAGTGAAGTGGGTAACTATGGCTACACCTTC	CASSEVGNYGYTF
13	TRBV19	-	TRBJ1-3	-	TGTGCCAGTAATGCCGGGCCTGGAAACACCATATATTTT	CASNAGPGNTIYF
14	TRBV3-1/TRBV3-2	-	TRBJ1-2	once	TGTGCCAGCAGCCCGCCGACAGGATTAAATGGCTACACCTTC	CASSPPTGLNGYTF
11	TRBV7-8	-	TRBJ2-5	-	TGTGCCAGCAGCTTAAAAGAGACCCAGTACTTC	CASSLKETQYF
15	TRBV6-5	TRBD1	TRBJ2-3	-	TGTGCCAGCAGAAAACAGGGGGCTAGCACAGATACGCAGTATTTT	CASRKQGASTDTQYF
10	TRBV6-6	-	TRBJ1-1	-	TGTGCCAGGAGGAGGACTGAAGCTTTCTTT	CARRRTEAFF
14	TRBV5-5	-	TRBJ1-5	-	TGTGCCAGCAGCTTGGAAGGTAGCAATCAGCCCCAGCATTTT	CASSLEGSNQPQHF
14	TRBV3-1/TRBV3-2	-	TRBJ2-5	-	TGTGCCAGCAGCCAAACAGGGAAGGGAGAGACCCAGTACTTC	CASSQTGKGETQYF
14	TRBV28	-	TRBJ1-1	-	TGTGCCAGCAGGGCGGCCGGGGGCGAAACTGAAGCTTTCTTT	CASRAAGGETEAFF
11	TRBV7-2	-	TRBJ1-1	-	TGTGCCAGCAGCTTACATGCTGAAGCTTTCTTT	CASSLHAEAFF
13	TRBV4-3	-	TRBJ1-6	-	TGCGCCAGCAGCCAAGTCGGGGTTTCACCCCTCCACTTT	CASSQVGVSPLHF
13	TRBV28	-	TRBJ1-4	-	TGTGCCAGCAGTTTATACCAGGATGAAAAACTGTTTTTT	CASSLYQDEKLFF
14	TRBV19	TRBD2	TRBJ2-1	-	TGTGCCAGTAGCCTAGCGGGGAGCTACAATGAGCAGTTCTTC	CASSLAGSYNEQFF
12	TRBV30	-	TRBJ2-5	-	TGTGCCTGGAGGGGATCAGGGGAGACCCAGTACTTC	CAWRGSGETQYF
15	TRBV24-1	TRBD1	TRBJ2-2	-	TGTGCCACCAGTGGCGTACAGGGGTACACCGGGGAGCTGTTTTTT	CATSGVQGYTGELFF
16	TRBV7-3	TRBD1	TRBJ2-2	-	TGTGCCAGCAGCCCGACCTGGGGACAGTCCACCGGGGAGCTGTTTTTT	CASSPTWGQSTGELFF
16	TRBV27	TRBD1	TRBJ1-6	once	TGTGCCAGCAGACAGAACCGGGACAGGGGCAATTCACCCCTCCACTTT	CASRQNRDRGNSPLHF
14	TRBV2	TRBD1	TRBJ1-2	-	TGTGCCAGCAATCCACAGGGGACTAACTATGGCTACACCTTC	CASNPQGTNYGYTF
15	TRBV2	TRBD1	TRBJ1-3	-	TGTGCCAGCAGTCAGGGGGCCCCGGTGGGAAACACCATATATTTT	CASSQGAPVGNTIYF
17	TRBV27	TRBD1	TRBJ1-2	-	TGTGCCAGCAGTCACATAACCGGGACAGGGGATCGGGGTGGCTACACCTTC	CASSHITGTGDRGGYTF
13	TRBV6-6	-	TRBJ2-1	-	TGTGCCAGCAGAACAGGGAGCTACAATGAGCAGTTCTTC	CASRTGSYNEQFF
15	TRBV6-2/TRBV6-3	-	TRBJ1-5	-	TGTGCCAGCAGTTCTATGGGGGCGAGCAATCAGCCCCAGCATTTT	CASSSMGASNQPQHF
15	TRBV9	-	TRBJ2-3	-	TGTGCCAGTACACGTTGGGGAGTTGGCACAGATACGCAGTATTTT	CASTRWGVGTDTQYF
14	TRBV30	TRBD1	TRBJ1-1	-	TGTGCCTGGAGTGTATTACAGGGGAGGGGTGAAGCTTTCTTT	CAWSVLQGRGEAFF
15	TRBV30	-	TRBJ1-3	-	TGTGCCTGGAGTGTTATTAGCCGATTCGGAAACACCATATATTTT	CAWSVISRFGNTIYF
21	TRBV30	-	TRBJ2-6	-	TGTGCCTGGAGTGTAGGCCCCACGGGGCCCTCCCTTAGCTCTGGGGCCAACGTCCTGACTTTC	CAWSVGPTGPSLSSGANVLTF
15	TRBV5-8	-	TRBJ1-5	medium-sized	TGTGCCAGCAGCTTGCAGGGTTTCAGCAATCAGCCCCAGCATTTT	CASSLQGFSNQPQHF
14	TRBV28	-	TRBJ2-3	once	TGTGCCAGTTCACGGGGCGGGGGCACAGATACGCAGTATTTT	CASSRGGGTDTQYF
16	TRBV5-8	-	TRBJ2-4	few	TGTGCCAGCAGCCCGGTCTTAACGCTAGCCAAAAACATTCAGTACTTC	CASSPVLTLAKNIQYF